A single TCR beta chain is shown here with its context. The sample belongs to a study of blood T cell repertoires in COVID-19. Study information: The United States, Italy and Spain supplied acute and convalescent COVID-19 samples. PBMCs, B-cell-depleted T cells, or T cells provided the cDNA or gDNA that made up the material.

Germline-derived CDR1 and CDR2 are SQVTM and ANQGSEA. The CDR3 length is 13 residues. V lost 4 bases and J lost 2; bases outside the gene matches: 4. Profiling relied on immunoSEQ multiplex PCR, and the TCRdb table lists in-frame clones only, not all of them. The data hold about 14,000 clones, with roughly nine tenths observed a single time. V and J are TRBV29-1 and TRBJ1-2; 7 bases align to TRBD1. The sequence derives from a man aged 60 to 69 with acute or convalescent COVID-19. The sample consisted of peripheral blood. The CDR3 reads CSVGAGGNYGYTF. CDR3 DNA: TGCAGCGTTGGGGCAGGGGGGAACTATGGCTACACCTTC.